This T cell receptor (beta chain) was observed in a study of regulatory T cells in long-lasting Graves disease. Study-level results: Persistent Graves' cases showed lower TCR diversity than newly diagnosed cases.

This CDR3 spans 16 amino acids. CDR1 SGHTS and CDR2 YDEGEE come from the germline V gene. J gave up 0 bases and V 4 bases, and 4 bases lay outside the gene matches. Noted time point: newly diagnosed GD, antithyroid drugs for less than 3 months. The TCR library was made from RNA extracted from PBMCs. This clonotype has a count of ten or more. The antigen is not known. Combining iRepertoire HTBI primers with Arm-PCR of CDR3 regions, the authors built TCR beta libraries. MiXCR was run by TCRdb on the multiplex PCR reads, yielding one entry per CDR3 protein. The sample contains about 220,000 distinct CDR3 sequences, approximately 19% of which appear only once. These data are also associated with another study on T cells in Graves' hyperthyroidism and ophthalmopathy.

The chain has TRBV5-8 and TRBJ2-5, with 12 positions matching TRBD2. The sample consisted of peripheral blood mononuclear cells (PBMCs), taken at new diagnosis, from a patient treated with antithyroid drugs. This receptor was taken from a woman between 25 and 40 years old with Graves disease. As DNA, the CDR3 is TGTGCCAGCAGCACTCGACTAGCGGGAGACCAAGAGACCCAGTACTTC. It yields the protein CASSTRLAGDQETQYF.